This T cell receptor (beta chain) was recorded in a study of T-cell memory formation after mild COVID-19. In TCRdb, the 5' RACE reads were re-called with MiXCR into one record per CDR3 protein. Found here are about 440,000 distinct CDR3 sequences, around 18% of them singletons; the top ten hold approximately 8.1%. The germline gives CDR1 ENHRY, CDR2 SYGVKD. The CDR3 has 15 amino acids. Trimming stripped 3 bases from V and 3 bases from J, with 15 bases between. The sequence derives from an adult woman who had mild COVID-19 (a few samples of this study predate the infection). Cell type and time point are not known. The sequencing input was PBMCs or a T cell subset sorted from them (not recorded which). J is TRBJ2-7 and V is TRBV10-3; no clear D. The CDR3: CAISDPGIVGYEQYF. In DNA form, the CDR3 reads TGTGCCATCAGTGACCCGGGTATAGTGGGCTACGAGCAGTACTTC.